The 9 T cell receptor beta chains below were found in one sample sequenced in a study of shared clonotypes between healthy human individuals. Sequenced by immunoSEQ multiplex PCR; TCRdb stores in-frame clones only, minus some. The sample shows about 2.4 million clones, over 85% of them seen only once. The specimen sequenced was naive CD4+ T cells from PBMCs. Subset indicated: CD45RA+ positively selected. All receptors derive from a man between 18 and 35 years old in good health. Some clones in this sample may be carry-over from other donors' samples.

The chain recombines TRBV6-6 with TRBJ1-6; D is unclear. The CDR3 loop spans 13 amino acids. CDR1 and CDR2 (germline): MNHNY, SVGAGI (reference sequence). V dropped 8 bases and J dropped 1 base, with 6 bases sitting between them. In DNA form, the CDR3 reads TGTGCCAGCGGGGTGTCCTATAATTCACCCCTCCACTTT. It yields the protein CASGVSYNSPLHF.

The V call is TRBV9, the J call TRBJ2-2; TRBD2 aligns across 13 bases. V dropped 0 bases and J dropped 6; count of bases not matched to a gene: 5. The CDR3 length is 17 residues. Germline V gene data show CDR1 as SGDLS and CDR2 as YYNGEE. The DNA for the CDR3 is TGTGCCAGCAGCGTAGTCGAACTAGCGGGAGGGCCCGGGGAGCTGTTTTTT. It is translated as CASSVVELAGGPGELFF.

This clone was found a few times. The same CDR3 also results from other DNA sequences found in this sample. The rearrangement uses TRBV19 and TRBJ1-1, with D perhaps TRBD1 (5 bases). V was trimmed by 1 base and J by 3 bases, leaving 6 bases between them. Germline V gene lookup returns CDR1 LNHDA and CDR2 SQIVND (reference sequence). This CDR3 spans 13 amino acids. CDR3 DNA: TGTGCCAGTAGTATAGTAGGGGACACTGAAGCTTTCTTT. Translation gives CASSIVGDTEAFF.

The chain carries TRBV7-2 and TRBJ2-4; weak D call: TRBD1 (6 bases). Trimming shortened V by 0 bases and J by 6 bases, and 9 bases separated the two germline ends. CDR1 and CDR2 from the germline V gene are SGHTA and FQGNSA. The length of the CDR3 is 14 residues. CDR3 region: CASSLARTANIQYF. The CDR3 DNA reads TGTGCCAGCAGCTTAGCCCGGACAGCAAACATTCAGTACTTC.

V usage is TRBV5-1 and J usage is TRBJ2-3; 8 nucleotides agree with TRBD2. This CDR3 comprises 16 residues. Germline CDR1 and CDR2: SGHRS and YFSETQ. The ends lost 0 bases at V and 6 bases at J; junction bases unmatched: 9. CDR3 residues: CASSLDPAGVGDTQYF. The CDR3 coding sequence is TGCGCCAGCAGCTTGGACCCAGCGGGAGTCGGGGATACGCAGTATTTT.

The rearrangement links TRBV7-8 to TRBJ2-7; D may be TRBD2 (6 bases). Deletions cut 1 base from V and 4 bases from J, with 17 bases between. Germline-derived CDR1 and CDR2 are SGHVS and FQNEAQ. There are 16 residues in the CDR3. The CDR3 reads CASSLGRAENRYEQYF. The CDR3 DNA sequence: TGTGCCAGCAGCTTAGGGAGGGCAGAAAATCGATACGAGCAGTACTTC. Full variable domain (remainder filled in from reference TRBV7-8 and TRBJ2-7): GAGVSQSPRYKVAKRGQDVALRCDPISGHVSLFWYQQALGQGPEFLTYFQNEAQLDKSGLPSDRFFAERPEGSVSTLKIQRTQQEDSAVYLCASSLGRAENRYEQYFGPGTRLTVT.

This clone was picked up one time. The chain's CDR3 is CASSVGTGLGGANVLTF. Here the CDR3 DNA reads TGTGCCAGCAGCGTGGGGACAGGCCTTGGTGGGGCCAACGTCCTGACTTTC. The J gene is TRBJ2-6, the V gene TRBV9; 8 bases line up with TRBD1. V lost 2 bases, J lost 3 bases, and 7 bases stayed unmatched. The germline V gene encodes CDR1 SGDLS and CDR2 YYNGEE. This CDR3 comprises 17 residues.

The gene calls are TRBV11-3 and TRBJ2-2; 13 nucleotides line up with TRBD2. Germline CDR1 reads SGHNT; CDR2 reads YENEEA. V was clipped by 0 bases and J by 6 bases; unmatched bases: 4. The CDR3 runs to 17 residues. CDR3 protein: CASSLDSTSGRSGELFF. As DNA, the CDR3 is TGTGCCAGCAGCTTAGATTCGACTAGCGGGAGGTCCGGGGAGCTGTTTTTT.

The CDR3 spells CASNPRTPVGNQPQHF. The CDR3 bases are TGTGCCAGCAACCCCAGGACACCAGTCGGCAATCAGCCCCAGCATTTT. The gene calls are TRBV5-8 and TRBJ1-5, with a possible D match to TRBD1 (5 bases). Germline V gives CDR1 SGHTS, CDR2 YDEGEE. V was trimmed by 6 bases and J by 2 bases, leaving 18 bases between them. This CDR3 region has 16 residues.